These 9 T cell receptor beta chains originate from one sample sequenced in a study of blood T cells in healthy people across ages. A sample-barcoded 5' primer and a J-beta primer mix were used in a second PCR of about 7 to 11 cycles. Each CDR3 protein gets one entry after TCRdb re-called the 5' RACE reads with MiXCR. This table holds about 2 million distinct CDR3 sequences, around 48% found once. Specimen: blood. These receptor sequences come from a woman in her forties in good health.

The CDR3: CASTNYRGPKNIQYF. CDR3 in DNA: TGTGCCAGCACCAATTACAGGGGACCCAAAAACATTCAGTACTTC. V usage is TRBV7-3 and J usage is TRBJ2-4; 7 bases are a match to TRBD1. V was clipped by 7 bases and J by 2 bases; unmatched bases: 8. Germline V gene sequence: CDR1 SGHTA, CDR2 FQGTGA. The CDR3 has 15 residues.

V usage is TRBV13 and J usage is TRBJ2-1; a possible D gene is TRBD2 (6 bases). Germline V gives CDR1 PRHDT, CDR2 FYEKMQ (reference sequence). V lost 5 bases and J 4 bases, leaving 15 bases between the germline ends. The CDR3 runs 15 residues. The CDR3 is CASSPDYASYNEQFF. CDR3 bases: TGTGCCAGCAGCCCGGACTACGCTTCATACAATGAGCAGTTCTTC.

The chain is built from TRBV5-1 and TRBJ2-1, with D possibly TRBD2 on 5 matching bases. The closer fit of TRBJ2-7 to the DNA end suggests the J call may be wrong. CDR3 size: 15 residues. CDR1 is SGHRS and CDR2 is YFSETQ in the germline V gene. The CDR3: CASSLTRSSYDEQYF. The CDR3 DNA reads TGCGCCAGCAGCCTAACTAGGAGCTCCTACGATGAGCAGTACTTC.

The rearrangement links TRBV28 to TRBJ1-2; D gene unclear. Germline CDR1 and CDR2: MDHEN and SYDVKM. There are 15 residues in the CDR3. V lost 3 bases and J 8 bases, leaving 19 bases between the germline ends. The CDR3 spells CASSLFRRAGWGYTF. The CDR3, as DNA: TGTGCCAGCAGTTTGTTCCGGCGGGCCGGCTGGGGCTACACCTTC.

There are a few counts of this clonotype. This chain connects TRBV9 to TRBJ2-4; D could derive from TRBD1 or TRBD2 (5 bases each). CDR1 and CDR2 from the germline V gene are SGDLS and YYNGEE. CDR3 length: 16 residues. The V end lost 0 bases, the J end lost 1 base, and 11 bases lay between the germline ends. The CDR3 spells CASSVGGTRAKNIQYF. The CDR3 region has the DNA TGTGCCAGCAGCGTAGGAGGGACCAGGGCCAAAAACATTCAGTACTTC.

The rearrangement joins TRBV10-2 to TRBJ2-7, with D possibly TRBD2 on 5 matching bases. V was clipped by 11 bases and J by 3 bases, with 17 bases between them. Germline V gives CDR1 WSHSY, CDR2 SAAADI. The CDR3 contains 13 residues. The CDR3 sequence is CAAGADGYYEQYF. DNA for the CDR3: TGCGCCGCGGGCGCTGACGGCTACTACGAGCAGTACTTC.

CDR3 residues: CASSSGGQDDTQYF. CDR3 bases: TGTGCCAGCAGCTCGGGGGGGCAGGACGATACGCAGTATTTT. This chain joins TRBV7-8 and TRBJ2-3; TRBD2 matches 8 bases. Germline values: CDR1 SGHVS, CDR2 FQNEAQ. The CDR3 contains 14 residues. The V segment lost 4 bases and the J segment 6 bases; nucleotides outside the gene matches: 6.

The chain combines TRBV7-2 with TRBJ2-3, with 12 bases that match TRBD1. The length of the CDR3 is 17 residues. Germline CDR1 and CDR2: SGHTA and FQGNSA. Unmatched junction bases numbered 7, after V lost 1 base and J lost 5 bases. For the CDR3, the DNA is TGTGCCAGCAGCTTAGTCCCGGGACAGGGGGCTGGAGATACGCAGTATTTT. Its protein is CASSLVPGQGAGDTQYF.

There are a few counts of this clonotype. V is TRBV4-3 and J is TRBJ2-5, with 9 bases matching TRBD1. Germline CDR1 reads LGHNA; CDR2 reads YSLEER. This CDR3 region has 18 residues. With 0 bases clipped from V and 5 bases from J, the junction kept 13 bases outside the gene matches. The CDR3, as DNA: TGCGCCAGCAGCCAAGACCGCTTTGGACAGGGGAGTCAGGAGACCCAGTACTTC. This sequence encodes CASSQDRFGQGSQETQYF.